Listed here are 19 T cell receptor beta chains from one sample, sequenced in a study of T cells expressing NK-cell markers. TCRdb re-called the 5' RACE reads and catalogs CDR3 proteins one per entry, DNA excluded. The listing records 500,000 to 700,000 distinct CDR3 sequences. The sequencing sample was made of blood T cells: a sorted CD56 or NKG2C T cell subset, CD4+ or CD8+ T cells, or bulk PBMC T cells (not recorded which). The receptors come from a man younger than 35 in good health.

This CDR3 reads CASSAGGRGAYEQYF. The V call is TRBV27, the J call TRBJ2-7; TCRdb's assignment of TRBD2 cannot be checked, as there is no DNA. Germline-derived CDR1 and CDR2 are MNHEY and SMNVEV (reference sequence). The CDR3 is made up of 15 amino acids.

V usage is TRBV7-9 and J usage is TRBJ1-1; the D call of TRBD1 rests on TCRdb alone, since no DNA is present to check it. Per the germline V gene, CDR1 is SEHNR and CDR2 is FQNEAQ (reference sequence). This CDR3 has 15 amino acids. The CDR3 sequence: CASSLEGTGRTEAFF.

This chain joins TRBV18 and TRBJ2-1; TCRdb's D call of TRBD1 is untestable without DNA. Germline CDR1 is KGHSH and CDR2 is LQKENI. The CDR3 sequence is 15 residues long. CDR3 protein: CASSVRDINPNEQFF.

CDR3 region: CASSLGGGGTNEKLFF. V gene TRBV7-2 combines with J gene TRBJ1-4; TCRdb names TRBD1, which stays unverified in the absence of DNA. The CDR3 runs 16 residues. Germline V CDR1 and CDR2: SGHTA, FQGNSA.

The chain has TRBV28 and TRBJ1-2; the TRBD1 assignment by TCRdb is unverifiable without DNA. Germline lookup yields CDR1 MDHEN and CDR2 SYDVKM. The CDR3 runs 17 residues. CDR3 loop: CASSLAAVLGQMNGYTF.

The chain has TRBV7-2 and TRBJ2-3; the TRBD1 assignment by TCRdb is unverifiable without DNA. This CDR3 has 17 amino acids. Looked up from germline, CDR1 is SGHTA and CDR2 is FQGNSA. CDR3 residues: CASSVDIGRSLRDTQYF.

This chain uses TRBV9 with TRBJ2-3. There are 15 residues in the CDR3. CDR1 and CDR2 (germline): SGDLS, YYNGEE. This CDR3 reads CASSVGFLGTDTQYF. Based on the CDR3 plus reference TRBV9 and TRBJ2-3, the full variable domain is DSGVTQTPKHLITATGQRVTLRCSPRSGDLSVYWYQQSLDQGLQFLIQYYNGEERAKGNILERFSAQQFPDLHSELNLSSLELGDSALYFCASSVGFLGTDTQYFGPGTRLTVL.

The chain is built from TRBV11-1 and TRBJ2-5; TCRdb's assignment of TRBD2 cannot be checked, as there is no DNA. Germline V lookup: CDR1 SGHAT, CDR2 FQDESV (reference sequence). The CDR3 is 20 residues long. CDR3 residues: CASSASLGASGNLQVETQYF.

The chain is built from TRBV19 and TRBJ1-5. In germline, CDR1 is LNHDA, CDR2 SQIVND (reference sequence). CDR3 length: 16 residues. The CDR3 spells CASSIFVRRDNQPQHF.

The chain uses TRBV6-2 or TRBV6-3 and TRBJ2-2; there is no DNA to check the TCRdb D call of TRBD1. Germline V gene data show CDR1 as MNHEY and CDR2 as SVGEGT. The CDR3 consists of 16 residues. The CDR3 is CASTPSGNANTGELFF.

The J gene is TRBJ2-3, the V gene TRBV7-9; the TCRdb D gene call, TRBD1, has no DNA to confirm it. The germline gives CDR1 SEHNR, CDR2 FQNEAQ (reference sequence). CDR3 length: 13 residues. The CDR3 here is CASYGQGTDTQYF. The variable domain in full, with the rest retrieved from reference TRBV7-9 and TRBJ2-3, is DTGVSQNPRHKITKRGQNVTFRCDPISEHNRLYWYRQTLGQGPEFLTYFQNEAQLEKSRLLSDRFSAERPKGSFSTLEIQRTEQGDSAMYLCASYGQGTDTQYFGPGTRLTVL.

The chain recombines TRBV7-2 with TRBJ2-1; absent DNA, TCRdb's TRBD1 call cannot be checked. This CDR3 has 17 residues. Germline CDR1 reads SGHTA; CDR2 reads FQGNSA. The CDR3 is CASSPGETEPVYNEQFF. Full variable domain (remainder filled in from reference TRBV7-2 and TRBJ2-1): GAGVSQSPSNKVTEKGKDVELRCDPISGHTALYWYRQSLGQGLEFLIYFQGNSAPDKSGLPSDRFSAERTGGSVSTLTIQRTQQEDSAVYLCASSPGETEPVYNEQFFGPGTRLTVL.

The chain is built from TRBV28 and TRBJ1-5; the TCRdb call, TRBD1, lacks DNA for checking. In germline, CDR1 is MDHEN, CDR2 SYDVKM. This CDR3 is 12 amino acids long. This chain's CDR3 is CGTGWGTQPQHF.

The rearrangement uses TRBV12-3 or TRBV12-4 and TRBJ2-7; no DNA is available, so the TRBD2 call from TCRdb remains unchecked. This CDR3 region has 15 residues. CDR3 loop: CASDGWTSGHYEQYF.

The rearrangement uses TRBV6-1 and TRBJ2-2; the D call from TCRdb, TRBD1, cannot be confirmed without DNA. The CDR3 covers 16 residues. Germline V gives CDR1 MNHNS, CDR2 SASEGT. CDR3 residues: CASSGWQGESTGELFF.

This sequence joins TRBV20-1 and TRBJ1-6; TCRdb's D gene call, TRBD1, goes unchecked for lack of DNA. There are 19 residues in the CDR3. The germline gives CDR1 DFQATT, CDR2 SNEGSKA (reference sequence). This chain's CDR3 is CSARDSMRGEGAYNSPLHF.

The rearrangement uses TRBV7-9 and TRBJ2-7; the TCRdb call, TRBD1, lacks DNA for checking. The CDR3 is 14 amino acids. Germline V gives CDR1 SEHNR, CDR2 FQNEAQ (reference sequence). This CDR3 reads CASSSSGRQDEQYF.

The chain uses TRBV2 and TRBJ2-2. Germline V gene data show CDR1 as SNHLY and CDR2 as FYNNEI. The CDR3 contains 11 residues. CDR3 sequence reads: CATTGTGELFF.

V is TRBV6-1 and J is TRBJ2-2; TCRdb picks TRBD1, but there is no DNA to check that call. Looked up from germline, CDR1 is MNHNS and CDR2 is SASEGT. This CDR3 is built from 14 residues. The CDR3: CASMIDPGAGELFF.